Below are 27 T cell receptor beta chains sequenced from a single sample in a study of control samples from healthy donors and cancer patients. Data came from immunoSEQ multiplex PCR; TCRdb stores just in-frame clones and leaves some out. The sample contains more than 140,000 clones, 85% to 95% of which appear only once. The specimen sequenced was blood. The receptors originated from a man between 40 and 49 years old in good health.

The chain is built from TRBV5-6 and TRBJ2-1, with 11 bases fitting TRBD2. This CDR3 is built from 14 residues. The germline CDR1 and CDR2 sequences are SGHDT and YYEEEE. V lost 5 bases, J lost 2 bases, and 0 bases stayed unmatched. As DNA, the CDR3 is TGTGCCAGCAGGGGACTAGCGGCCTACAATGAGCAGTTCTTC. This codes for CASRGLAAYNEQFF. Complete variable domain (other parts from reference TRBV5-6 and TRBJ2-1): DAGVTQSPTHLIKTRGQQVTLRCSPKSGHDTVSWYQQALGQGPQFIFQYYEEEERQRGNFPDRFSGHQFPNYSSELNVNALLLGDSALYLCASRGLAAYNEQFFGPGTRLTVL.

Regarding this clone: Germline and junction disagree at one end, which may indicate a read error. The chain couples TRBV6-4 to TRBJ2-3; 10 nucleotides agree with TRBD2. The CDR3 has 16 amino acids. Germline V gene data show CDR1 as MRHNA and CDR2 as SNTAGT. The DNA for the CDR3 is TGTGCCAGCAGCGACTTAGCGGGGGGAAGCACAGATACGCAGTATTTT. Its protein product is CASSDLAGGSTDTQYF.

This chain uses TRBV11-2 with TRBJ2-5; 10 nucleotides align to TRBD2. Germline V gives CDR1 SGHAT, CDR2 FQNNGV. After removal of 2 bases from V and 3 bases from J, the junction contained 15 bases not matched to a gene. The CDR3 covers 19 residues. This CDR3 reads CASSLSPWASGGRKETQYF. CDR3 nucleotide sequence: TGTGCCAGCAGCTTATCCCCGTGGGCTAGCGGGGGACGGAAAGAGACCCAGTACTTC.

The chain carries TRBV28 and TRBJ2-1; 9 bases align to TRBD2. V shed 5 bases, J shed 10 bases, and the junction held 9 bases outside the gene matches. The CDR3 contains 14 residues. Germline CDR1 MDHEN, CDR2 SYDVKM. In DNA, the CDR3 is TGTGCCAGCAGTCCGACTAGCGGCCTAAGGGAGCAGTTCTTC. Its protein is CASSPTSGLREQFF. Looking up the rest from reference TRBV28 and TRBJ2-1 gives the full variable domain: DVKVTQSSRYLVKRTGEKVFLECVQDMDHENMFWYRQDPGLGLRLIYFSYDVKMKEKGDIPEGYSVSREKKERFSLILESASTNQTSMYLCASSPTSGLREQFFGPGTRLTVL.

This clone has a single count. The chain has TRBV19 and TRBJ2-2, with D possibly TRBD1 on 6 matching bases. The ends were cut back, 4 bases at V and 2 bases at J, with 11 bases in the middle. Germline V CDR1 and CDR2: LNHDA, SQIVND (reference sequence). The CDR3 contains 15 residues. Here the CDR3 reads CASSRTGTNTGELFF. The CDR3 nucleotides read TGTGCCAGTAGTAGGACCGGGACAAACACCGGGGAGCTGTTTTTT.

The chain links TRBV28 to TRBJ2-1; 13 nucleotides align to TRBD2. The CDR3 sequence is 15 residues long. Germline lookup yields CDR1 MDHEN and CDR2 SYDVKM. V shed 6 bases, J shed 2 bases, and the junction held 1 base outside the gene matches. The CDR3 nucleotides read TGTGCCAGCAGGGGGACTAGCGGGGCCTACAATGAGCAGTTCTTC. It encodes CASRGTSGAYNEQFF.

This rearrangement joins TRBV29-1 to TRBJ1-2; D remains unclear. Per the germline V gene, CDR1 is SQVTM and CDR2 is ANQGSEA. The CDR3 runs to 13 residues. Deletions cut 0 bases from V and 5 bases from J, with 10 bases between. The CDR3 spells CSVEDPARYGYTF. CDR3 bases: TGCAGCGTTGAAGATCCCGCGAGATATGGCTACACCTTC.

This chain connects TRBV2 to TRBJ1-1; 7 bases map to TRBD1. CDR3 length equals 11 residues. Looked up from germline, CDR1 is SNHLY and CDR2 is FYNNEI. Trimming at V came to 6 bases and at J to 6 bases, leaving 1 base not matched to a gene. The CDR3 loop reads CASRTGPEAFF. CDR3 coding DNA: TGTGCCAGCAGGACAGGGCCTGAAGCTTTCTTT.

V gene TRBV5-6 combines with J gene TRBJ1-6, with D unclear. Per the germline V gene, CDR1 is SGHDT and CDR2 is YYEEEE. Trimming shortened V by 0 bases and J by 12 bases, and 7 bases separated the two germline ends. CDR3 length: 12 residues. DNA for the CDR3: TGTGCCAGCAGCTTGGCCCGGGGACCCCTCCACTTT. This encodes CASSLARGPLHF.

The chain is built from TRBV6-5 and TRBJ1-3, with D unresolved. The ends were cut back, 2 bases at V and 4 bases at J, with 9 bases in the middle. The CDR3 totals 14 residues. Germline V gives CDR1 MNHEY, CDR2 SVGAGI. The CDR3 DNA is TGTGCCAGCAGTTACACGAAATCGGGAAACACCATATATTTT. This gives the protein CASSYTKSGNTIYF.

This clone was counted many times. Other DNA sequences from this sample encode an identical CDR3 as well. V is TRBV7-9 and J is TRBJ2-7; 14 bases are shared with TRBD2. With 5 bases clipped from V and 4 bases from J, the junction kept 4 bases outside the gene matches. The germline V gene encodes CDR1 SEHNR and CDR2 FQNEAQ (reference sequence). The CDR3 consists of 15 residues. As DNA, the CDR3 is TGTGCCAGCAGCCCGGGACTAGCGGGAGTTTACGAGCAGTACTTC. It encodes CASSPGLAGVYEQYF.

The chain links TRBV30 to TRBJ1-2; 7 positions agree with TRBD1. The CDR3 extends over 12 amino acids. The trim removed 3 bases at V and 8 bases at J, leaving 6 bases unmatched. CDR1 and CDR2 from the germline V gene are GTSNPN and SVGIG (reference sequence). The CDR3 coding sequence is TGTGCCTGGAGGACAGGGACTTTAGGCTACACCTTC. Translating gives CAWRTGTLGYTF.

The chain combines TRBV7-4 with TRBJ1-1; 7 bases align to TRBD1. From germline, CDR1 is SGHVT and CDR2 SQSDAQ. This CDR3 region has 13 residues. J lost 7 bases, V lost 3 bases, and 5 bases had no gene match. CDR3 amino acids: CASSFDRENEAFF. The DNA for the CDR3 is TGTGCCAGCAGCTTTGACAGGGAGAATGAAGCTTTCTTT.

The J gene is TRBJ1-1, the V gene TRBV7-9; D is unclear. Germline V lookup: CDR1 SEHNR, CDR2 FQNEAQ (reference sequence). The CDR3 length is 12 residues. Trimming shortened V by 5 bases and J by 13 bases, and 17 bases separated the two germline ends. The CDR3 loop reads CASSPRPRTVFF. The CDR3 DNA follows: TGTGCCAGCAGCCCACGGCCCCGAACGGTTTTCTTT.

The chain has TRBV29-1 and TRBJ2-5; D gene ambiguous. The germline CDR1 and CDR2 sequences are SQVTM and ANQGSEA. This CDR3 spans 11 amino acids. V shed 4 bases and J shed 1 base, with 4 bases lying between them. The CDR3 sequence: CSVGSQETQYF. Here the CDR3 DNA reads TGCAGCGTTGGGTCCCAAGAGACCCAGTACTTC.

The chain has TRBV5-6 and TRBJ1-1; D remains ambiguous. V was shortened by 4 bases and J by 11 bases, with 15 bases between the two germline ends. This CDR3 has 12 amino acids. The germline V gene has CDR1 SGHDT and CDR2 YYEEEE. The CDR3 protein is CASSLRGNSAFF. For the CDR3, the DNA is TGTGCCAGCAGCCTAAGAGGGAACTCGGCTTTCTTT.

Note on this clone: Within the sample, other DNA sequences also encode this same CDR3. The chain is built from TRBV5-1 and TRBJ1-1, with D possibly matching TRBD1 (6 bases). CDR1 is SGHRS, CDR2 YFSETQ, per germline. V lost 1 base to trimming and J lost 1 base, with 8 bases between them. The CDR3 has 14 amino acids. CDR3 sequence reads: CASSLRGANTEAFF. CDR3 bases: TGCGCCAGCAGCTTGCGGGGGGCGAACACTGAAGCTTTCTTT.

This chain uses TRBV6-6 with TRBJ2-3; 8 bases are a match to TRBD1. Germline-derived CDR1 and CDR2 are MNHNY and SVGAGI (reference sequence). There are 17 residues in the CDR3. With 6 bases clipped from V and 0 bases from J, the junction kept 11 bases outside the gene matches. The CDR3 bases are TGTGCCAGCAGACGACAGGGGCGATCCTCTAGCACAGATACGCAGTATTTT. Translating it yields CASRRQGRSSSTDTQYF.

V and J are TRBV14 and TRBJ1-1, with D perhaps matching TRBD1 (5 bases). With 4 bases removed from V and 2 bases from J, the gap between germline ends came to 11 bases. The CDR3 runs to 14 residues. Germline assignment: CDR1 SGHDN and CDR2 FVKESK. The CDR3, as DNA: TGTGCCAGCAGCCGCCTACAGGTAAACACTGAAGCTTTCTTT. Translation: CASSRLQVNTEAFF.

This clone was seen only once. V gene TRBV7-8 combines with J gene TRBJ2-3; TRBD2 agrees at 13 bases. The CDR3 extends over 19 amino acids. The V gene's germline CDR1 is SGHVS and CDR2 FQNEAQ. V was pared by 0 bases and J by 0 bases, with 6 bases of the junction left unmatched. The CDR3 spells CASSLALGTSGASTDTQYF. CDR3 DNA sequence: TGTGCCAGCAGCTTAGCGCTGGGGACTAGCGGGGCCAGCACAGATACGCAGTATTTT. Together with reference TRBV7-8 and TRBJ2-3, the CDR3 gives the full variable domain: GAGVSQSPRYKVAKRGQDVALRCDPISGHVSLFWYQQALGQGPEFLTYFQNEAQLDKSGLPSDRFFAERPEGSVSTLKIQRTQQEDSAVYLCASSLALGTSGASTDTQYFGPGTRLTVL.

This chain uses TRBV27 with TRBJ1-1; D unclear. The germline CDR1 and CDR2 sequences are MNHEY and SMNVEV (reference sequence). CDR3 size: 15 residues. The ends were cut back, 4 bases at V and 0 bases at J, with 12 bases in the middle. CDR3 sequence reads: CASSSPGKMNTEAFF. CDR3 bases: TGTGCCAGCAGTTCCCCGGGAAAGATGAACACTGAAGCTTTCTTT.

The rearrangement links TRBV7-9 to TRBJ1-1; D unclear. Germline CDR1 is SEHNR and CDR2 is FQNEAQ (reference sequence). V lost 3 bases and J 1 base, leaving 6 bases between the germline ends. The CDR3 extends over 13 amino acids. The CDR3 loop reads CASSFSGNTEAFF. The CDR3 nucleotides are TGTGCCAGCAGCTTCTCGGGGAACACTGAAGCTTTCTTT.

V gene TRBV7-9 combines with J gene TRBJ1-1; D gene ambiguous. Per the germline V gene, CDR1 is SEHNR and CDR2 is FQNEAQ (reference sequence). The CDR3 runs 12 residues. V was cut by 2 bases and J by 3 bases, with 4 bases left in between. CDR3 nucleotides: TGTGCCAGCAGCTTACTGGACACTGAAGCTTTCTTT. Amino acid sequence: CASSLLDTEAFF. The full variable domain, its missing parts supplied by reference TRBV7-9 and TRBJ1-1, is DTGVSQNPRHKITKRGQNVTFRCDPISEHNRLYWYRQTLGQGPEFLTYFQNEAQLEKSRLLSDRFSAERPKGSFSTLEIQRTEQGDSAMYLCASSLLDTEAFFGQGTRLTVV.

The CDR3 region is CASRRDLNNEQFF. CDR3 nucleotide sequence: TGTGCCAGCCGGAGGGATCTTAACAATGAGCAGTTCTTC. This sequence joins TRBV28 and TRBJ2-1, with a tentative D call TRBD2 (6 bases). V shed 8 bases and J shed 5 bases, with 13 bases lying between them. CDR3 length: 13 amino acids. In germline, CDR1 is MDHEN, CDR2 SYDVKM.

To note about this clone: Mismatch with germline at one junction end may stem from a read error. V and J are TRBV6-5 and TRBJ1-6; 8 bases align to TRBD1. Germline V CDR1 and CDR2: MNHEY, SVGAGI. This CDR3 has 13 residues. The CDR3 loop is CASSYIQGEPPHF. CDR3 in DNA: TGTGCCAGCAGTTACATACAGGGGGAACCCCCCCACTTT.

V and J are TRBV5-6 and TRBJ2-6; D not resolved. In germline, CDR1 is SGHDT, CDR2 YYEEEE. This CDR3 region has 14 residues. V lost 3 bases and J lost 4, with 8 bases in between. CDR3 sequence (DNA): TGTGCCAGCAGCTCCCGTTTAGGGGCCAACGTCCTGACTTTC. This sequence encodes CASSSRLGANVLTF.

The V gene is TRBV11-2, the J gene TRBJ1-3; TRBD1 agrees at 7 bases. This CDR3 comprises 14 residues. V shed 3 bases and J 1 base; nucleotides not matched to a gene: 0. Germline CDR1 is SGHAT and CDR2 is FQNNGV. CDR3 nucleotide sequence: TGTGCCAGCAGCTTGGACAGGTCTGGAAACACCATATATTTT. Translating it yields CASSLDRSGNTIYF.